These 6 T cell receptor beta chains were all obtained from the same sample, sequenced in a study of chemoradiotherapy in HPV16-positive cancers. Sequencing was performed with immunoSEQ multiplex PCR; in TCRdb, only in-frame clones are kept and a portion is missing. The sample consists of approximately 50,000 clones, under 95% of them appearing once. The specimen comprised blood, sampled from a patient who underwent chemoradiotherapy. The receptors were gathered from a human donor with HPV-associated anogenital cancer.

The chain combines TRBV7-8 with TRBJ1-6; D possibly corresponds to TRBD1 (5 bases). Trimming shortened V by 5 bases and J by 0 bases, and 17 bases separated the two germline ends. Germline CDR1 reads SGHVS; CDR2 reads FQNEAQ. The CDR3 contains 18 residues. Here the CDR3 DNA reads TGTGCCAGCAGCCCTACGACAGCAACGAGCTCCTATAATTCACCCCTCCACTTT. Its translation: CASSPTTATSSYNSPLHF.

This clone was found once. The genes are TRBV7-9 and TRBJ1-4, with TRBD1 as a possible D gene (5 bases). The CDR3 contains 15 residues. CDR1 is SEHNR and CDR2 is FQNEAQ in the germline V gene (reference sequence). With 0 bases removed from V and 7 bases from J, the gap between germline ends came to 12 bases. CDR3 in DNA: TGTGCCAGCAGCTTAGCGACGGGGGTCGGTGAAAAACTGTTTTTT. Protein: CASSLATGVGEKLFF. The whole variable domain, remainder taken from reference TRBV7-9 and TRBJ1-4, is DTGVSQNPRHKITKRGQNVTFRCDPISEHNRLYWYRQTLGQGPEFLTYFQNEAQLEKSRLLSDRFSAERPKGSFSTLEIQRTEQGDSAMYLCASSLATGVGEKLFFGSGTQLSVL.

This clone has a single count. The V gene is TRBV12-2, the J gene TRBJ2-5; the D segment call TRBD2 is taken from the table without a DNA check. TRBV12-2 is labeled a pseudogene. The CDR3 runs to 12 residues. The CDR3 coding sequence is TGTGCAAGTCGCCCCTGTATGGAGACCCAGTACTTC. Protein sequence: CASRPCMETQYF.

V is TRBV5-8 and J is TRBJ2-6; D call uncertain. V lost 0 bases, J lost 0 bases, and 10 bases lay in between. The CDR3 consists of 17 residues. Per the germline V gene, CDR1 is SGHTS and CDR2 is YDEGEE. Here the CDR3 DNA reads TGTGCCAGCAGCTTGGGCGTGTTGAGCTCTGGGGCCAACGTCCTGACTTTC. It yields the protein CASSLGVLSSGANVLTF.

The V call is TRBV4-2, the J call TRBJ2-6, with D uncertain. The V gene lost 1 base and the J gene lost 0 bases, with 7 bases spanning the gap. This CDR3 comprises 16 residues. Germline V lookup: CDR1 LGHNA, CDR2 YNFKEQ. In DNA form, the CDR3 reads TGTGCCAGCAGCCAAGGGACCTTCTCTGGGGCCAACGTCCTGACTTTC. Protein: CASSQGTFSGANVLTF.

This sequence joins TRBV5-1 and TRBJ2-4; D is ambiguous. Germline-derived CDR1 and CDR2 are SGHRS and YFSETQ. The CDR3 sequence is 15 residues long. V lost 0 bases and J 0 bases, leaving 7 bases between the germline ends. The CDR3 sequence: CASSLDSLAKNIQYF. For the CDR3, the DNA is TGCGCCAGCAGCTTGGACAGTCTAGCCAAAAACATTCAGTACTTC.